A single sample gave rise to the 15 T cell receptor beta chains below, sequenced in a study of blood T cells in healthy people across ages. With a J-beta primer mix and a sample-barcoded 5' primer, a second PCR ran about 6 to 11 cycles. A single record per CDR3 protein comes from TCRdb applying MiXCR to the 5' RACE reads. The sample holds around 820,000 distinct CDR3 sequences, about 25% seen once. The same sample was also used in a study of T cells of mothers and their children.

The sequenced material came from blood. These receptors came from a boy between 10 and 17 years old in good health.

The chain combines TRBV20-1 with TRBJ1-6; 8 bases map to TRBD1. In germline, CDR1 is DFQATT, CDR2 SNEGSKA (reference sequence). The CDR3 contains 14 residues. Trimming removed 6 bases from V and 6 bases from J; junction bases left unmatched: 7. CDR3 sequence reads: CSASQDRVNSPLHF. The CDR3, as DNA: TGCAGTGCCTCTCAGGACAGGGTTAATTCACCCCTCCACTTT.

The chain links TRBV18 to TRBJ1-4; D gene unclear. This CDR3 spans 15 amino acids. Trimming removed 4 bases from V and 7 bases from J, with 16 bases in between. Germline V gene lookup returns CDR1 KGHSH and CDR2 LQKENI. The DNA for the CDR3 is TGTGCCAGCTCACTGGGTCAGAAGGGCAGTGAAAAACTGTTTTTT. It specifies CASSLGQKGSEKLFF.

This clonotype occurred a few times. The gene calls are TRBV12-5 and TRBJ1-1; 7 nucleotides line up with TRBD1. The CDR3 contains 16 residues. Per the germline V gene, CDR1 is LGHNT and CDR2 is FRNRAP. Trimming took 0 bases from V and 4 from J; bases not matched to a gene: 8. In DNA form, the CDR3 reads TGTGCTAGTGGTTTGGTACTCCAGGGGGAGGGCACTGAAGCTTTCTTT. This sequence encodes CASGLVLQGEGTEAFF. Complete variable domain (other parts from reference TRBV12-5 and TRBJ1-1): DARVTQTPRHKVTEMGQEVTMRCQPILGHNTVFWYRQTMMQGLELLAYFRNRAPLDDSGMPKDRFSAEMPDATLATLKIQPSEPRDSAVYFCASGLVLQGEGTEAFFGQGTRLTVV.

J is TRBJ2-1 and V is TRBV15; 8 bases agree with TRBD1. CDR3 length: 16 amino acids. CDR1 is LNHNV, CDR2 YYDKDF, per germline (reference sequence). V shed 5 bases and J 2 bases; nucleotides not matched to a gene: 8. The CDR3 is CATSDQETGAYNEQFF. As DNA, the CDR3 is TGTGCCACCAGCGACCAGGAGACAGGGGCCTACAATGAGCAGTTCTTC.

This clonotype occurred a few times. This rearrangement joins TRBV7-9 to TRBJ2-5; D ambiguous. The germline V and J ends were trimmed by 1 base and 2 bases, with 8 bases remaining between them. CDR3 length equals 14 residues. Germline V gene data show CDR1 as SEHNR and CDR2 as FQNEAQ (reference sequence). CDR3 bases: TGTGCCAGCAGCTTAGACGGAGTACAAGAGACCCAGTACTTC. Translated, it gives CASSLDGVQETQYF. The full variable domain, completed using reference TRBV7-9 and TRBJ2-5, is DTGVSQNPRHKITKRGQNVTFRCDPISEHNRLYWYRQTLGQGPEFLTYFQNEAQLEKSRLLSDRFSAERPKGSFSTLEIQRTEQGDSAMYLCASSLDGVQETQYFGPGTRLLVL.

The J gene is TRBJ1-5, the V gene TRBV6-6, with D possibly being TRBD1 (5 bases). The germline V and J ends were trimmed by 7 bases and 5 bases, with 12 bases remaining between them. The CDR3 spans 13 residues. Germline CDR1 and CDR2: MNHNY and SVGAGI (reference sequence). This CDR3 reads CASTYGGDQPQHF. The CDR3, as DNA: TGTGCCAGCACCTACGGGGGAGATCAGCCCCAGCATTTT.

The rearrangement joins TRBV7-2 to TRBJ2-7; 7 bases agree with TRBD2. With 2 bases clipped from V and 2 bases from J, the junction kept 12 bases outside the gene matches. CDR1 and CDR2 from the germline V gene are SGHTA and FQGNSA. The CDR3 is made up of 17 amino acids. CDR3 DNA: TGTGCCAGCAGCTTATCCCCCCGGGAGGTCCTTCCCTACGAGCAGTACTTC. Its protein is CASSLSPREVLPYEQYF.

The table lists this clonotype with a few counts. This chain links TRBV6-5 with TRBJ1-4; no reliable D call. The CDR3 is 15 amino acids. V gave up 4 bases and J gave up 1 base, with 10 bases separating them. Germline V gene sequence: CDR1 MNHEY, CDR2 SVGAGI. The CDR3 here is CASSLGWVTNEKLFF. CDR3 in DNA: TGTGCCAGCAGTTTGGGTTGGGTAACTAATGAAAAACTGTTTTTT.

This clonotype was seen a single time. The CDR3 protein is CASRGVGGQGYEQYF. The CDR3 DNA is TGTGCCAGCAGAGGCGTGGGGGGACAGGGCTACGAGCAGTACTTC. This chain links TRBV28 with TRBJ2-7; 9 bases align to TRBD1. CDR1 and CDR2 from the germline V gene are MDHEN and SYDVKM. The CDR3 is 15 amino acids. With 6 bases clipped from V and 3 bases from J, the junction kept 9 bases outside the gene matches.

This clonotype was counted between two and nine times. The CDR3 nucleotides are TGCAGTGCTACCACAGTTTCCTATGGCTACACCTTC. This encodes CSATTVSYGYTF. The chain uses TRBV20-1 and TRBJ1-2; no clear D gene. Germline V gene data show CDR1 as DFQATT and CDR2 as SNEGSKA (reference sequence). Between the trimmed V and J ends, which lost 4 bases and 4 bases, there was a span of 10 bases. The CDR3 totals 12 residues.

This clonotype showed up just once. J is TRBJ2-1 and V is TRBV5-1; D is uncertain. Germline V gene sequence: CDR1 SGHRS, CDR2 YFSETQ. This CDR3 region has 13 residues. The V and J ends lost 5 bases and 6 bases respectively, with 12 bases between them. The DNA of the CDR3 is TGCGCCAGCAGACAAAGACCCCTCAATGAGCAGTTCTTC. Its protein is CASRQRPLNEQFF.

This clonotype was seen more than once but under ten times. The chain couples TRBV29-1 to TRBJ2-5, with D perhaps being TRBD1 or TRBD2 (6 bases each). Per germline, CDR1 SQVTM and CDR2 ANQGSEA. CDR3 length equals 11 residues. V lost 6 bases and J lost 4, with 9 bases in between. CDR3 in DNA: TGCAGCGTGGGGGGCGCAGAGACCCAGTACTTC. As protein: CSVGGAETQYF.

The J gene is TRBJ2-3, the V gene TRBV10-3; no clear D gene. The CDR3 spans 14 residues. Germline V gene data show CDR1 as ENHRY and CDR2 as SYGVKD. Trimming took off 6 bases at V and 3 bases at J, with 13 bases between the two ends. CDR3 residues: CAIRVEPGTDTQYF. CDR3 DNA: TGTGCCATCAGGGTCGAACCTGGAACAGATACGCAGTATTTT.

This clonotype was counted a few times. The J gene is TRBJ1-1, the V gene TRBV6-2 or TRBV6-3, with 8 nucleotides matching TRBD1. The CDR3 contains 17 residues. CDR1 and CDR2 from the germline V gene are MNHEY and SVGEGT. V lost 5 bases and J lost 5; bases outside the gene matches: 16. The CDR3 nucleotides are TGTGCCAGCAGTCACGGACAGGGTGCATTCCCCAGTACTGAAGCTTTCTTT. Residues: CASSHGQGAFPSTEAFF.

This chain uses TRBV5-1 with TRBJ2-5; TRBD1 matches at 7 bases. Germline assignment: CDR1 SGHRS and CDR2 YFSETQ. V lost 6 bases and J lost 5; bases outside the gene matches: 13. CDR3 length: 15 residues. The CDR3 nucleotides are TGCGCCAGCAAATTCCAACAAGGGGGCCGGGAGACCCAGTACTTC. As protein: CASKFQQGGRETQYF.